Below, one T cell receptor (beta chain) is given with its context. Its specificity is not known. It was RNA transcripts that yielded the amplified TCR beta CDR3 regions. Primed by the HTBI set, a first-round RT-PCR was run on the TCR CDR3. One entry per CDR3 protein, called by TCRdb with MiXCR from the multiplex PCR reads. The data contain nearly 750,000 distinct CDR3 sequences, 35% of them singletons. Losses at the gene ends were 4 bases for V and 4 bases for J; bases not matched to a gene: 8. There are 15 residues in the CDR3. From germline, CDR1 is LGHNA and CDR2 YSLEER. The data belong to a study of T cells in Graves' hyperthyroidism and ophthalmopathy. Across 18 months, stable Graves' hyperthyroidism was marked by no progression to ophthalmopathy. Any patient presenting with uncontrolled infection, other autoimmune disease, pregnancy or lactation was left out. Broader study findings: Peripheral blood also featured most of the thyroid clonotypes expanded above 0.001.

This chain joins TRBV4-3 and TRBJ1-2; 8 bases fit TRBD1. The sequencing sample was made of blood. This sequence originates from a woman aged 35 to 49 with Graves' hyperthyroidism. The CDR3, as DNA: TGCGCCAGCAGCCTAGGGGGCAGGGGGCCCTATGGCTACACCTTC. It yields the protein CASSLGGRGPYGYTF.